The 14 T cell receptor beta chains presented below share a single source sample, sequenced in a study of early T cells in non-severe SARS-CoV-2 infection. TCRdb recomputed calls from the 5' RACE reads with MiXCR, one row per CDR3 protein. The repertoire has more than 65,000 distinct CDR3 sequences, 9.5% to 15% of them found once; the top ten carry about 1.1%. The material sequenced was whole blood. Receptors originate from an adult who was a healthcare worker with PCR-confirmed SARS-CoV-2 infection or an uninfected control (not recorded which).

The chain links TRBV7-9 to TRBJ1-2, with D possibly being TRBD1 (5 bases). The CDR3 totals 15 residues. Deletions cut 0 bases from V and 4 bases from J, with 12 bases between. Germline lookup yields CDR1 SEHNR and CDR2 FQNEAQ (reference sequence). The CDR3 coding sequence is TGTGCCAGCAGCTTAGCGGGGCGGGCGCGCTATGGCTACACCTTC. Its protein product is CASSLAGRARYGYTF.

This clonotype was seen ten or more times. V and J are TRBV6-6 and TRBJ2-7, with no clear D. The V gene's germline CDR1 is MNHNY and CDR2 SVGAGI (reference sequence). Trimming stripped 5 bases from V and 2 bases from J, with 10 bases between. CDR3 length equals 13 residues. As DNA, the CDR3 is TGTGCCAGCAGTCCCGGGTCTACCTACGAGCAGTACTTC. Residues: CASSPGSTYEQYF.

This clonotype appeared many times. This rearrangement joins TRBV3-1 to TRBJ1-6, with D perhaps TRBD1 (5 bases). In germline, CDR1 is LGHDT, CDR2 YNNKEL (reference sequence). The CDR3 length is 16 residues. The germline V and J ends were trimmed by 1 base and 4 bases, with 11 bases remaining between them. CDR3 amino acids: CASSQGGGRYNSPLHF. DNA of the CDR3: TGTGCCAGCAGCCAAGGCGGGGGGAGATATAATTCACCCCTCCACTTT.

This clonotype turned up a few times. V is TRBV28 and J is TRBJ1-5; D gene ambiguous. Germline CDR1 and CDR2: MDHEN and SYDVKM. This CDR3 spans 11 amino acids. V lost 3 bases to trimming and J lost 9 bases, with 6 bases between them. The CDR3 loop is CASSFPGPQHF. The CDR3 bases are TGTGCCAGCAGTTTTCCCGGGCCCCAGCATTTT.

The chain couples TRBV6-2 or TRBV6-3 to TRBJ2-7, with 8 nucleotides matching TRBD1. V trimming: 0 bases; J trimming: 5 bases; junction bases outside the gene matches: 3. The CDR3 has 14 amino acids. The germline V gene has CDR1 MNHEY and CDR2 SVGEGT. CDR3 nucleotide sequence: TGTGCCAGCAGTTACTCATCAGGGGGCCACGAGCAGTACTTC. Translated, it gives CASSYSSGGHEQYF.

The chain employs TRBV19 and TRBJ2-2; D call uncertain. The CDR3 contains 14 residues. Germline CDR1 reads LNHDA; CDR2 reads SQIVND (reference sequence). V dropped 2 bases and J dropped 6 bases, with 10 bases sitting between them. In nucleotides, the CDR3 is TGTGCCAGTAGTATACAAAGGCAGCCCGGGGAGCTGTTTTTT. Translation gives CASSIQRQPGELFF.

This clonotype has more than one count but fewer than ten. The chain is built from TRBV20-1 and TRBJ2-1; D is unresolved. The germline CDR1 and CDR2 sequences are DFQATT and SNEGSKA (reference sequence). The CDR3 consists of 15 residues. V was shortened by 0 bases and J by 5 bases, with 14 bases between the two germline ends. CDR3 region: CSARDPMGGNNEQFF. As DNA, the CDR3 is TGCAGTGCTAGAGATCCTATGGGTGGAAACAATGAGCAGTTCTTC.

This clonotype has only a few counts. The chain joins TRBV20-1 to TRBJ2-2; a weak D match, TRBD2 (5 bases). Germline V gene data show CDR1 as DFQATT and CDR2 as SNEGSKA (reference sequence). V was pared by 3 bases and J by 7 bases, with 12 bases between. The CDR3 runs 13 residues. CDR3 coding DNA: TGCAGTGCTAGCGAGGGATCGGTCGGGGAGCTGTTTTTT. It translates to CSASEGSVGELFF.

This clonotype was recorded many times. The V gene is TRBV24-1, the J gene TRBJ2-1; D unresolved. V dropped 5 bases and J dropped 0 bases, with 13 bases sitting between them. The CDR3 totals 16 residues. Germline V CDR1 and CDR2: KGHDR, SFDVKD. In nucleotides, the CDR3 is TGTGCCACCAGTGGGTTAACTGCGAGCTCCTACAATGAGCAGTTCTTC. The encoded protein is CATSGLTASSYNEQFF.

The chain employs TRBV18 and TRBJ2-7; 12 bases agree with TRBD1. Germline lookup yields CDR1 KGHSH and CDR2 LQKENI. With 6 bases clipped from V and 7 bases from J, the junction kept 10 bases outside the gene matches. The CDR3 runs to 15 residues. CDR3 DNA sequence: TGTGCCAGCTCGCCCTGGGACAGGGGGCCTAAAGAGCAGTACTTC. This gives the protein CASSPWDRGPKEQYF.

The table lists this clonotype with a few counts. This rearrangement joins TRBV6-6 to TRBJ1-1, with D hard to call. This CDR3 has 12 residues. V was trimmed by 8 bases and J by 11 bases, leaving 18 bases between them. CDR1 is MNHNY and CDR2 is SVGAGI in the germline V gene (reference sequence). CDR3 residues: CASGKGSHTAFF. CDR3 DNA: TGTGCCAGCGGTAAGGGATCGCATACGGCTTTCTTT.

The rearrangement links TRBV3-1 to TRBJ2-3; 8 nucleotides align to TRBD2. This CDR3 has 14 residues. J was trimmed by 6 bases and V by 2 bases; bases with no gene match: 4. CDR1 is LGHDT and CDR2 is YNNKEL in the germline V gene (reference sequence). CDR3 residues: CASSQSGGIDTQYF. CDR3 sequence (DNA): TGTGCCAGCAGCCAATCGGGAGGGATTGATACGCAGTATTTT.

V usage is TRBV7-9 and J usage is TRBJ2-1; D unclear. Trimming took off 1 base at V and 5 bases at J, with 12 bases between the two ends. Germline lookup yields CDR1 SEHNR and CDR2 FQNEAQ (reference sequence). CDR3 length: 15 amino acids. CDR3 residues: CASSLDFHGDNEQFF. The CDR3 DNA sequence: TGTGCCAGCAGCTTAGATTTTCACGGTGACAATGAGCAGTTCTTC.

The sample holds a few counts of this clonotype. The CDR3 sequence is CASSRTGTSGVRGTDTQYF. The CDR3 nucleotides are TGTGCCAGCAGCAGAACCGGGACTAGCGGGGTGCGCGGCACAGATACGCAGTATTTT. The gene calls are TRBV7-2 and TRBJ2-3; 13 bases fit TRBD2. The CDR3 length is 19 residues. Germline V gene lookup returns CDR1 SGHTA and CDR2 FQGNSA. Trimming at V came to 5 bases and at J to 1 base, leaving 12 bases not matched to a gene.